The T cell receptor beta chain under discussion was sequenced for a study of long-term antiretroviral therapy in people with HIV (dated by TCRdb to the early 2020s). For the wider study: The earliest samples were collected roughly a decade before the 2015 WHO recommendation for immediate ART, at a time when ART was usually postponed until CD4 counts fell. The cohort contributed about 200 cryopreserved PBMC samples from about 33 adults with confirmed HIV infection, collected serially over a mean of about 6 years (range 1-12). Test extractions of a monoclonal T-cell line alongside approximately 34 polyclonal samples showed no cross-contamination during QIAcube processing. Of the roughly 32 participants with HIV, 10 to 11 were female. This retrospective serial study examined whether starting ART and sustained HIV suppression were associated with changes in the composition and diversity of the TRB repertoire in peripheral blood.

Participants were included only if at least one PBMC sample before ART initiation and at least two post-ART samples were available. All participants with HIV were treated in the United States of America. Before DNA extraction, cryopreserved samples containing about 0.9-10 million PBMC were thawed and washed. At the time of the earliest PBMC sample, participants with HIV were aged between about 20 and 54 years. PBMC samples from each participant spanned 1-4 timepoints before ART initiation and 2-8 timepoints after ART initiation, with a median of 7 samples. For every participant, serial HIV viral load, CD4+ T-cell count, ART history and demographic data were obtained. Genomic DNA was extracted from unsorted PBMC with a Qiagen kit on a QIAcube, with processing performed in batches of 12 samples. A remark on this clone: This receptor's antigen is unknown. Base qualities are missing; no much larger clone stands one base away.

The investigation overall reported the following: Unsorted PBMC were profiled instead of sorted CD4+ and CD8+ T cells because pre-ART samples had limited cell numbers. The repertoire was dominated across all time points by expanded TRB clones identified before ART initiation, although this dominance was seen to fluctuate and to decrease in many PLHIV after ART. ART initiation was associated with a significant increase in TRB diversity, but diversity stayed significantly below transplant donor controls even after long-term ART. Inferences about post-ART repertoire changes are limited because no data were available on ART adherence, viral resistance or therapy changes. Because PBMC availability was limited, only the TCR beta chain was sequenced, with no alpha chain pairing. The samples span the years 2004 to 2017, and the ART regimens used at that time may not be as effective as current regimens. HIV repertoires had narrower CDR3 length ranges than controls, and the network structure suggested an antigen-experienced repertoire that shifted only slightly toward naive after ART.

The immunoSEQ hsTCRB v3.0 assay was used at survey level resolution for TRB variable region sequencing. A depth of 40,000-50,000 T-cell genomes per sample was targeted for TRB sequencing. Pooled TRB libraries were sequenced on an Illumina MiSeq with a v3 150-cycle kit. Regarding the original processing steps: Repertoire analysis ran in R within a reproducible Nextflow workflow covering QC, data transformation and analysis. Custom analyses were implemented in LymphoSeq2, an R package for AIRR-Seq data exploration. Four samples that yielded fewer than 5000 total TRB sequences were excluded, so that approximately 200 HIV repertoires were analyzed. Of the 188 retained HIV repertoires, under 65 were collected before and 129 after ART initiation. Repertoires were downsampled to 5000 TRB nucleotide sequences, with summary statistics averaged over 100 downsampling iterations. Only TRB sequences with CDR3 regions of at least seven amino acids were retained for analysis. Two measures captured diversity: a Shannon entropy-derived clonality score and the Gini coefficient. In repertoire networks, the top 5000 CDR3 amino acid sequences were linked whenever an edit distance of one separated two sequences. Antigen specificity groups and MHC restriction were predicted for TRB CDR3 amino acid sequences with GLIPH2. Known CMV, EBV, HIV or tissue antigen associations were flagged by matching CDR3 amino acid sequences against VDJdb and McPAS-TCR. Pre-ART, post-ART and control groups were compared with Wilcoxon signed-rank tests and Holm-Bonferroni correction. TCRdb took this table from immuneACCESS and kept in-frame rearrangements with V and J called. Such tables lack part of the clones; where checked against another copy, unresolved V genes explain under half of the gap, and the rest is unexplained. The V and J calls and clone size are taken from that table; D and trimming were inferred from the DNA. The sample yields roughly 23,000 clones; approximately 82% were counted once. Clones ranked in the top ten supply 15% to 20% of the sample.

V is pared back by 2 bases and J by 6 bases, with 11 bases lying between the germline termini. The CDR1 and CDR2 encoded by the germline V gene (reference sequence) are MNHNY and SVGAGI. There are 13 amino acids in the CDR3, from cysteine to phenylalanine inclusive. Only the CDR3 DNA is retained, 39 bases long and in frame from the first base. The origin of this receptor is a man younger than 35 with HIV. Material: unsorted PBMCs, obtained 0.1 years before starting antiretroviral therapy. The receptor chain draws on TRBV6-6 and TRBJ2-7; the D gene cannot be resolved reliably. CDR3 sequence: CASSYRLVVEQYF. DNA sequence: TGTGCCAGCAGTTACCGTCTAGTGGTCGAGCAGTACTTC.